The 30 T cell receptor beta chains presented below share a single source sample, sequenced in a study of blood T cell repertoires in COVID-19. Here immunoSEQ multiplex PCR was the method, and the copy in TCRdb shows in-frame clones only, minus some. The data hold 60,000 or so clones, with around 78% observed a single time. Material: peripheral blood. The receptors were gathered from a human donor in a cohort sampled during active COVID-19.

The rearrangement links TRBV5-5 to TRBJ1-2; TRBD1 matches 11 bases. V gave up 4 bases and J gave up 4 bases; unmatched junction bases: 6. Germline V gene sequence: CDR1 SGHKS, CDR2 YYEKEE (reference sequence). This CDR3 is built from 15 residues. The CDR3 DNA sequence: TGTGCCAGCAGCCTGGACAGGGGGCGGAGCTATGGCTACACCTTC. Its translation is CASSLDRGRSYGYTF.

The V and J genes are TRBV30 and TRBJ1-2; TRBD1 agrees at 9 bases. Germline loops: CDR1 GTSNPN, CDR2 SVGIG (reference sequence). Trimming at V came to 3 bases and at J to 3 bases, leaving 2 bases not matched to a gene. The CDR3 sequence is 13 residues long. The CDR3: CAWSRTGDYGYTF. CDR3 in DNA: TGTGCCTGGAGCCGGACAGGGGACTATGGCTACACCTTC. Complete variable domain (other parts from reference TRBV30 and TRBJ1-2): SQTIHQWPATLVQPVGSPLSLECTVEGTSNPNLYWYRQAAGRGLQLLFYSVGIGQISSEVPQNLSASRPQDRQFILSSKKLLLSDSGFYLCAWSRTGDYGYTFGSGTRLTVV.

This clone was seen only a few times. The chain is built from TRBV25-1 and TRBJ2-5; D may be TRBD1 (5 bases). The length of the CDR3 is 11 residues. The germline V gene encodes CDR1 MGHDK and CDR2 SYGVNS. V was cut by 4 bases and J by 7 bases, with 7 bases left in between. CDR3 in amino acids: CASSVQGTQYF. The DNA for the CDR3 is TGTGCCAGCAGTGTCCAGGGGACCCAGTACTTC.

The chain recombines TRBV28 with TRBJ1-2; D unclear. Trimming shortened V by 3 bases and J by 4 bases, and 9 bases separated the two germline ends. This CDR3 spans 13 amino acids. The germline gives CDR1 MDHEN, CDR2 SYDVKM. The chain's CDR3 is CASSLGSGYGYTF. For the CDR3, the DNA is TGTGCCAGCAGTTTGGGCTCCGGCTATGGCTACACCTTC.

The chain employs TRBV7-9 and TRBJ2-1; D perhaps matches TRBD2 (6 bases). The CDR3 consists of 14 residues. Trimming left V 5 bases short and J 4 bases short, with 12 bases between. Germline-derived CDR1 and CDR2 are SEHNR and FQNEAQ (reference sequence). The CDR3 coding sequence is TGTGCCAGCAGCACCCTCGGGACTTACAATGAGCAGTTCTTC. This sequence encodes CASSTLGTYNEQFF.

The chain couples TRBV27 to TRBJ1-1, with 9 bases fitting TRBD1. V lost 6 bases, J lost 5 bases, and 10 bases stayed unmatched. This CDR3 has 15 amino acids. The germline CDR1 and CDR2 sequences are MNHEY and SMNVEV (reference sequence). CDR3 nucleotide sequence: TGTGCCAGCAGCACAAGAGACAGGGGGGAAACTGAAGCTTTCTTT. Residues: CASSTRDRGETEAFF.

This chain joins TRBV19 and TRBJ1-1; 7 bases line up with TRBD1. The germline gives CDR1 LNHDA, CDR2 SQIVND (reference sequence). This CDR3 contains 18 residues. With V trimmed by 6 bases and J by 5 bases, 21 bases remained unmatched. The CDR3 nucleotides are TGTGCCAGTAGATCGGGGCTAGCCTCTACAGGGGTGACAACTGAAGCTTTCTTT. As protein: CASRSGLASTGVTTEAFF.

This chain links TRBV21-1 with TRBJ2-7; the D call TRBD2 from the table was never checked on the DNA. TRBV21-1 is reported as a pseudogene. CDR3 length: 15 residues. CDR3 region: CASNPGDVRSYEQYF. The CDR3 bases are TGTGCCAGCAACCCGGGGGACGTCCGCAGCTACGAGCAGTACTTC.

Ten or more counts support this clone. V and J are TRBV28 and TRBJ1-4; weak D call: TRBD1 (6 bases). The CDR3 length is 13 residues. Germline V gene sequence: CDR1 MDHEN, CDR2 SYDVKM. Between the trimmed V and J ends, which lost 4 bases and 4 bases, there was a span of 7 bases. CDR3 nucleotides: TGTGCCAGCAGTTCGGACAGTAATGAAAAACTGTTTTTT. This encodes CASSSDSNEKLFF.

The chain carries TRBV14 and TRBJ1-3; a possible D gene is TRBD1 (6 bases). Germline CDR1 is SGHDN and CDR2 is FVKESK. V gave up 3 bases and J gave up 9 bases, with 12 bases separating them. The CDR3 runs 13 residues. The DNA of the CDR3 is TGTGCCAGCAGCCATCTTCGACAGGCCACCATATATTTT. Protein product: CASSHLRQATIYF.

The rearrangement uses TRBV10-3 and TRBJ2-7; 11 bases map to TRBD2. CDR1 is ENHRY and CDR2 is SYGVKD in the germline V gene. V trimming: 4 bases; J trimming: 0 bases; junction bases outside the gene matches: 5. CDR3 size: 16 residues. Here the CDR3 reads CAISGRLAGSSYEQYF. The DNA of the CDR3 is TGTGCCATCAGTGGCAGACTAGCGGGGAGCTCCTACGAGCAGTACTTC.

CDR3: CASSRVQVSSGNTIYF. The DNA for the CDR3 is TGTGCCAGCAGCCGAGTGCAGGTTAGCTCTGGAAACACCATATATTTT. The J gene is TRBJ1-3, the V gene TRBV3-1 (or the pseudogene TRBV3-2); no clear D. V lost 4 bases, J lost 0 bases, and 13 bases lay in between. This CDR3 has 16 residues. In germline, CDR1 is LGHDT, CDR2 YNNKEL (reference sequence).

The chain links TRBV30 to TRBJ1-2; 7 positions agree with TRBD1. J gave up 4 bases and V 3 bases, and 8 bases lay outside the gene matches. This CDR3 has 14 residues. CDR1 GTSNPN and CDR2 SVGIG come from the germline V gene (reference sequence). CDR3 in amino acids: CAWSAGQASYGYTF. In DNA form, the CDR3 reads TGTGCCTGGAGCGCAGGACAGGCCTCCTATGGCTACACCTTC.

The CDR3 spells CATSDLGTPFGGEQFF. The CDR3 DNA reads as TGTGCCACCAGTGATTTAGGGACTCCGTTCGGAGGTGAGCAGTTCTTC. V and J are TRBV24-1 and TRBJ2-1; maybe TRBD2 (6 bases). Between the trimmed V and J ends, which lost 1 base and 9 bases, there was a span of 18 bases. The CDR3 sequence is 16 residues long. The V gene's germline CDR1 is KGHDR and CDR2 SFDVKD.

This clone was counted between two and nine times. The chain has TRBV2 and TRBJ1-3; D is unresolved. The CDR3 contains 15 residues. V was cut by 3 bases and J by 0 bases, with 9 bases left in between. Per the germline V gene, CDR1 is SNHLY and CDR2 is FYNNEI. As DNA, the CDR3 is TGTGCCAGCAGTGAGGAGACCTACTCTGGAAACACCATATATTTT. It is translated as CASSEETYSGNTIYF. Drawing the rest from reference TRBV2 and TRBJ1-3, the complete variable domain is EPEVTQTPSHQVTQMGQEVILRCVPISNHLYFYWYRQILGQKVEFLVSFYNNEISEKSEIFDDQFSVERPDGSNFTLKIRSTKLEDSAMYFCASSEETYSGNTIYFGEGSWLTVV.

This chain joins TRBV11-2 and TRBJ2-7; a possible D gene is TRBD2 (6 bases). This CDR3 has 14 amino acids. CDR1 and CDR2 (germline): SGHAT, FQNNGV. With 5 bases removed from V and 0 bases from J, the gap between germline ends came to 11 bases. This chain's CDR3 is CASSPGGYSYEQYF. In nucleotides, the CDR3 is TGTGCCAGCAGCCCTGGGGGGTACTCCTACGAGCAGTACTTC.

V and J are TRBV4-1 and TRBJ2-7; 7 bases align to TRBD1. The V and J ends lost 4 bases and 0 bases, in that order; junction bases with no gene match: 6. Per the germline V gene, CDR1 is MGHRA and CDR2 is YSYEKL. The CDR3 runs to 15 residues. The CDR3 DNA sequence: TGCGCCAGCAGCCTGGGACAGTTTAGCTCCTACGAGCAGTACTTC. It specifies CASSLGQFSSYEQYF.

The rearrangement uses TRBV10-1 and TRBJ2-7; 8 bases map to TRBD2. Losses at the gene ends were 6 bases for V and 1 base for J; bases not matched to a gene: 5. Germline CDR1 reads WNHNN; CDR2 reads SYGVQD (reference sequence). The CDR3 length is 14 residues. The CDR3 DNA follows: TGCGCCAGCAGAGGGCTAGCGGGTTCCTACGAGCAGTACTTC. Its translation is CASRGLAGSYEQYF.

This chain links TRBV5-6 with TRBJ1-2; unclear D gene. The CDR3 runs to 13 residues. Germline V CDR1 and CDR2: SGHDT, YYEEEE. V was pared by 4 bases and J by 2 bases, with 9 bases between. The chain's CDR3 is CASSPARNYGYTF. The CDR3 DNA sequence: TGTGCCAGCAGCCCGGCTAGGAACTATGGCTACACCTTC. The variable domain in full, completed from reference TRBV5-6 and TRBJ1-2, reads DAGVTQSPTHLIKTRGQQVTLRCSPKSGHDTVSWYQQALGQGPQFIFQYYEEEERQRGNFPDRFSGHQFPNYSSELNVNALLLGDSALYLCASSPARNYGYTFGSGTRLTVV.

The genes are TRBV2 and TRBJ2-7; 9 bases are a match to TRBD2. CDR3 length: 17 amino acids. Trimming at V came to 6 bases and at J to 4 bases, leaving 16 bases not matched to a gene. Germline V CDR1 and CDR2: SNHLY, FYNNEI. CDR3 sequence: CASRLPTHRGGAYEQYF. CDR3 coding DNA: TGTGCCAGCAGGCTCCCGACACACCGCGGGGGGGCGTACGAGCAGTACTTC. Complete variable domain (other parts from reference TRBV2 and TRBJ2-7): EPEVTQTPSHQVTQMGQEVILRCVPISNHLYFYWYRQILGQKVEFLVSFYNNEISEKSEIFDDQFSVERPDGSNFTLKIRSTKLEDSAMYFCASRLPTHRGGAYEQYFGPGTRLTVT.

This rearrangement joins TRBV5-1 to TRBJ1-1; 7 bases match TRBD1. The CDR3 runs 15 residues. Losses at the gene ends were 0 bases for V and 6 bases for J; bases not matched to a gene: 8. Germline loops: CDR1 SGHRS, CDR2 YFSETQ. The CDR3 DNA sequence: TGCGCCAGCAGCTTGGTCGGGACAGAGGGGGCTGAAGCTTTCTTT. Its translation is CASSLVGTEGAEAFF.

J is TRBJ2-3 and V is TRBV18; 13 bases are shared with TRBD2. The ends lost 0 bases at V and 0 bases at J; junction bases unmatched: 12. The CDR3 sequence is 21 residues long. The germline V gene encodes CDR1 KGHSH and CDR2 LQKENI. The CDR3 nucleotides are TGTGCCAGCTCACCACCGGGACTAGCGGGATTTAGGAGATCTAGCACAGATACGCAGTATTTT. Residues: CASSPPGLAGFRRSSTDTQYF.

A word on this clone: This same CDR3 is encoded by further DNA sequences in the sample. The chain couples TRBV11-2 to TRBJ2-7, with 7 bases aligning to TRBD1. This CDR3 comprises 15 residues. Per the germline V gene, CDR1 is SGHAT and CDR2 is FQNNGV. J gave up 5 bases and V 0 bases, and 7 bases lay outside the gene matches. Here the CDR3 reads CASSLEPDRIHEQYF. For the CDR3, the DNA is TGTGCCAGCAGCTTAGAGCCGGACAGGATTCACGAGCAGTACTTC.

The CDR3 loop is CAARDRDNSPLHF. The DNA of the CDR3 is TGTGCCGCCCGGGACAGGGATAATTCACCCCTCCACTTT. The chain combines TRBV27 with TRBJ1-6, with 9 bases matching TRBD1. The CDR3 has 13 amino acids. Trimming cost V 11 bases and J 5 bases; bases outside gene matches: 4. The germline V gene has CDR1 MNHEY and CDR2 SMNVEV (reference sequence).

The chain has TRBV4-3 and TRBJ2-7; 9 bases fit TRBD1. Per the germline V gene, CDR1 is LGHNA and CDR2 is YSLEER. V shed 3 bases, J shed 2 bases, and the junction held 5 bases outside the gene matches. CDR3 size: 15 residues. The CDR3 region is CASSQLDRGPYEQYF. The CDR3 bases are TGCGCCAGCAGCCAGTTGGACAGGGGTCCCTACGAGCAGTACTTC.

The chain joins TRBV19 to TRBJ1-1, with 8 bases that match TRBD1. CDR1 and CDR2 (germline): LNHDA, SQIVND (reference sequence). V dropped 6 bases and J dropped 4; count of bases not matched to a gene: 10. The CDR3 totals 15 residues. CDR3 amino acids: CASRAWTGRVTEAFF. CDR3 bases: TGTGCCAGTAGAGCTTGGACAGGGCGAGTCACTGAAGCTTTCTTT.

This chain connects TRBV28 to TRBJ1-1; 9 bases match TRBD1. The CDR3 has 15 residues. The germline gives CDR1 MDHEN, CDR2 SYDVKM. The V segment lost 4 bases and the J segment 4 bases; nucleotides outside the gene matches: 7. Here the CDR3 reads CASSSHRGLGTEAFF. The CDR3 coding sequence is TGTGCCAGCAGTTCGCACAGGGGGCTGGGCACTGAAGCTTTCTTT.

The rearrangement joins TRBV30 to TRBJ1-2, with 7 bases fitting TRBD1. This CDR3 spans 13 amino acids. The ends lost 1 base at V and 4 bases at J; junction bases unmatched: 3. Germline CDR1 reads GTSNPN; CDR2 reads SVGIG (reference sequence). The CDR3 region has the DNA TGTGCCTGGAGTGCGACAGGGAGCTATGGCTACACCTTC. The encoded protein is CAWSATGSYGYTF.

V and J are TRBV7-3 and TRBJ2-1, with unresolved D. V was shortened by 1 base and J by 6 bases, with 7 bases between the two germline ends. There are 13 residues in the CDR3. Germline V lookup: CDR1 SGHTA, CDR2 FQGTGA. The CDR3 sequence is CASSLNSLNEQFF. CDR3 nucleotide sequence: TGTGCCAGCAGCTTAAATAGCCTCAATGAGCAGTTCTTC.

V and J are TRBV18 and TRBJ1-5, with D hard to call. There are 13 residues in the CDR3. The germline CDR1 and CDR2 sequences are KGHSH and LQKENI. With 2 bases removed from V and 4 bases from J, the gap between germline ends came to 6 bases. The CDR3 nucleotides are TGTGCCAGCTCACCATGGGCGAATCAGCCCCAGCATTTT. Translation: CASSPWANQPQHF. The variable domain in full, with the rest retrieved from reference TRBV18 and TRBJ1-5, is NAGVMQNPRHLVRRRGQEARLRCSPMKGHSHVYWYRQLPEEGLKFMVYLQKENIIDESGMPKERFSAEFPKEGPSILRIQQVVRGDSAAYFCASSPWANQPQHFGDGTRLSIL.